Following are 29 T cell receptor beta chains from one sample sequenced in a study of T cells in Graves' hyperthyroidism and ophthalmopathy. TCR beta CDR3 regions were amplified from RNA. The TCR CDR3 first-round RT-PCR relied on the HTBI primer set. MiXCR was run by TCRdb on the multiplex PCR reads, yielding one entry per CDR3 protein. The top ten clones hold less than 20% of a sample with about 480,000 distinct CDR3 sequences, 14% of them seen once. Material for sequencing was blood. The receptors stem from a woman aged 18 to 35 with Graves' hyperthyroidism.

This rearrangement joins TRBV2 to TRBJ2-7; no clear D. The CDR3 is 11 residues long. Per the germline V gene, CDR1 is SNHLY and CDR2 is FYNNEI. The V and J ends lost 4 bases and 5 bases respectively, with 6 bases between them. CDR3 region: CASSVFNEQYF. CDR3 nucleotides: TGTGCCAGCAGTGTCTTCAACGAGCAGTACTTC.

The chain joins TRBV30 to TRBJ1-1; D is unresolved. There are 15 residues in the CDR3. V lost 2 bases and J lost 5, with 18 bases in between. CDR1 GTSNPN and CDR2 SVGIG come from the germline V gene (reference sequence). In DNA form, the CDR3 reads TGTGCCTGGAGTCCGGCGCGCACCAAAGAGACTGAAGCTTTCTTT. Amino acid sequence: CAWSPARTKETEAFF.

This clonotype was observed at least ten times. This chain connects TRBV18 to TRBJ1-1; D possibly corresponds to TRBD1 (6 bases). V shed 5 bases and J shed 6 bases, with 19 bases lying between them. Germline V gene data show CDR1 as KGHSH and CDR2 as LQKENI. The CDR3 has 15 residues. CDR3 loop: CASSSVSGQRSEAFF. For the CDR3, the DNA is TGTGCCAGCTCAAGCGTCTCGGGACAAAGATCTGAAGCTTTCTTT.

The J gene is TRBJ2-1, the V gene TRBV7-8; the match to TRBD2 covers 10 bases. The V gene's germline CDR1 is SGHVS and CDR2 FQNEAQ. The CDR3 runs to 15 residues. With V trimmed by 7 bases and J by 4 bases, 7 bases remained unmatched. CDR3 sequence (DNA): TGTGCCAGCACCCCAAGCGGGAGGGCTTACAATGAGCAGTTCTTC. Translated: CASTPSGRAYNEQFF.

The table lists this clonotype with many counts. The rearrangement joins TRBV24-1 to TRBJ2-1, with D possibly being TRBD1 (6 bases). Germline-derived CDR1 and CDR2 are KGHDR and SFDVKD. The CDR3 consists of 17 residues. V gave up 7 bases and J gave up 7 bases, with 25 bases separating them. The CDR3 sequence: CATSVLGPGVLWNEQFF. The CDR3 region has the DNA TGTGCCACCAGCGTCCTGGGGCCAGGGGTCCTCTGGAATGAGCAGTTCTTC.

This clonotype was seen many times. The chain links TRBV19 to TRBJ1-2, with 7 bases that match TRBD1. In germline, CDR1 is LNHDA, CDR2 SQIVND (reference sequence). The CDR3 covers 16 residues. Trimming took 6 bases from V and 1 from J; bases not matched to a gene: 11. CDR3 coding DNA: TGTGCCAGTAGACCACAGGGGCCGGGATTTAACTATGGCTACACCTTC. It translates to CASRPQGPGFNYGYTF.

The sample holds many counts of this clonotype. The rearrangement links TRBV7-2 to TRBJ2-2; no clear D gene. CDR1 SGHTA and CDR2 FQGNSA come from the germline V gene. The CDR3 length is 16 residues. With 1 base removed from V and 5 bases from J, the gap between germline ends came to 14 bases. In nucleotides, the CDR3 is TGTGCCAGCAGCTTAGTAGGACCACATATAACCGGGGAGCTGTTTTTT. Amino acid sequence: CASSLVGPHITGELFF.

This clonotype was counted ten times or more. The chain joins TRBV15 to TRBJ1-5; the D gene is possibly TRBD1 (6 bases). The CDR3 consists of 17 residues. Germline lookup yields CDR1 LNHNV and CDR2 YYDKDF (reference sequence). With 0 bases removed from V and 2 bases from J, the gap between germline ends came to 14 bases. The CDR3 sequence: CATSRDRRGQGNQPQHF. The CDR3 region has the DNA TGTGCCACCAGCAGAGATCGCCGGGGGCAGGGCAATCAGCCCCAGCATTTT.

This clonotype was seen only a few times. The chain couples TRBV3-1 to TRBJ1-1; no definite D call. The V end was cut by 2 bases, the J end by 1 base, with 8 bases between. This CDR3 spans 14 amino acids. Germline CDR1 reads LGHDT; CDR2 reads YNNKEL (reference sequence). The CDR3: CASSQYDGNTEAFF. Here the CDR3 DNA reads TGTGCCAGCAGCCAATACGACGGGAACACTGAAGCTTTCTTT.

Concerning this clonotype: A much larger clone lies one base from this, so it may be a read error. The V and J genes are TRBV15 and TRBJ2-3, with 7 bases fitting TRBD2. The CDR3 has 15 residues. The V gene's germline CDR1 is LNHNV and CDR2 YYDKDF (reference sequence). V shed 5 bases, J shed 4 bases, and the junction held 9 bases outside the gene matches. The chain's CDR3 is CATSGRLAAADTQYF. The CDR3 DNA follows: TGTGCCACCAGCGGCCGACTAGCAGCGGCAGATACGCAGTATTTT.

This clonotype has a count of ten or more. The CDR3 sequence: CASTFRDKFTEAFF. The DNA for the CDR3 is TGCGCCAGCACATTCCGGGACAAATTCACTGAAGCTTTCTTT. The V and J genes are TRBV5-1 and TRBJ1-1; TRBD1 is a possible D gene (6 bases). The V gene's germline CDR1 is SGHRS and CDR2 YFSETQ. The ends were cut back, 6 bases at V and 4 bases at J, with 16 bases in the middle. This CDR3 has 14 amino acids.

This clonotype was observed many times. This chain joins TRBV20-1 and TRBJ1-2, with TRBD1 matching over 9 bases. Germline V gene data show CDR1 as DFQATT and CDR2 as SNEGSKA (reference sequence). This CDR3 is built from 14 residues. Trimming at V came to 5 bases and at J to 2 bases, leaving 6 bases not matched to a gene. In DNA, the CDR3 is TGCAGTGCTCGCAGGGACAGGGCAAACTATGGCTACACCTTC. Protein product: CSARRDRANYGYTF.

This clonotype appeared many times. The CDR3 nucleotides are TGTGCCAGTAGAGGGGGACAGTCGAACACCGGGGAGCTGTTTTTT. This sequence encodes CASRGGQSNTGELFF. J is TRBJ2-2 and V is TRBV19; 7 bases map to TRBD1. This CDR3 is 15 amino acids long. J lost 0 bases, V lost 6 bases, and 4 bases had no gene match. Germline-derived CDR1 and CDR2 are LNHDA and SQIVND (reference sequence).

The table lists this clonotype with many counts. The chain uses TRBV30 and TRBJ2-3; D tentatively fits TRBD1 or TRBD2 (5 bases each). The length of the CDR3 is 15 residues. CDR1 and CDR2 from the germline V gene are GTSNPN and SVGIG (reference sequence). Trimming removed 1 base at V and 6 bases at J, with 17 bases between. In DNA, the CDR3 is TGTGCCTGGAGTGGAGGGGCCTCCACCCGGGATACGCAGTATTTT. This sequence encodes CAWSGGASTRDTQYF.

The rearrangement uses TRBV9 and TRBJ1-2; possible D gene TRBD1, 5 bases. Trimming stripped 1 base from V and 0 bases from J, with 19 bases between. The CDR3 loop spans 18 amino acids. From germline, CDR1 is SGDLS and CDR2 YYNGEE. CDR3 nucleotide sequence: TGTGCCAGCAGCGTACCCCCCGGGACCCCCATTTCTAACTATGGCTACACCTTC. Translation: CASSVPPGTPISNYGYTF.

The V gene is TRBV11-2, the J gene TRBJ2-1; 10 bases line up with TRBD2. The CDR3 runs to 15 residues. Per germline, CDR1 SGHAT and CDR2 FQNNGV. Losses at the gene ends were 0 bases for V and 8 bases for J; bases not matched to a gene: 4. The DNA for the CDR3 is TGTGCCAGCAGCTTAGATCTAGCGGGAGCTGATGAGCAGTTCTTC. Amino acid sequence: CASSLDLAGADEQFF. The full variable domain, completed using reference TRBV11-2 and TRBJ2-1, is EAGVAQSPRYKIIEKRQSVAFWCNPISGHATLYWYQQILGQGPKLLIQFQNNGVVDDSQLPKDRFSAERLKGVDSTLKIQPAKLEDSAVYLCASSLDLAGADEQFFGPGTRLTVL.

In this sample, this clonotype turned up a few times. V usage is TRBV9 and J usage is TRBJ2-1; D gene ambiguous. Germline loops: CDR1 SGDLS, CDR2 YYNGEE. Between the trimmed V and J ends, which lost 0 bases and 0 bases, there was a span of 7 bases. The CDR3 has 15 amino acids. The CDR3: CASSVDLSSYNEQFF. The CDR3 DNA follows: TGTGCCAGCAGCGTAGACTTGAGCTCCTACAATGAGCAGTTCTTC.

This clonotype was found many times. The gene calls are TRBV20-1 and TRBJ1-2; TRBD1 is a possible D gene (5 bases). CDR3 length: 13 residues. The germline gives CDR1 DFQATT, CDR2 SNEGSKA (reference sequence). Between the trimmed V and J ends, which lost 1 base and 8 bases, there was a span of 14 bases. The CDR3 nucleotides are TGCAGTGCTAGAGCTCAAACAGGATCCGGCTACACCTTC. Translation: CSARAQTGSGYTF.

This clonotype appeared many times. This sequence joins TRBV11-2 and TRBJ1-1; tentatively, D is TRBD1 (6 bases). The CDR3 contains 14 residues. Germline assignment: CDR1 SGHAT and CDR2 FQNNGV. The V gene lost 5 bases and the J gene lost 6 bases, with 16 bases spanning the gap. This chain's CDR3 is CASSPIQGFPEAFF. The CDR3 region has the DNA TGTGCCAGCAGCCCAATACAGGGATTCCCTGAAGCTTTCTTT.

The chain employs TRBV9 and TRBJ1-1, with a weak D call TRBD1 (6 bases). V lost 0 bases and J lost 0, with 12 bases in between. CDR1 is SGDLS and CDR2 is YYNGEE in the germline V gene. The CDR3 has 16 residues. DNA of the CDR3: TGTGCCAGCAGCGTAGACAGGGCGGGCATGAACACTGAAGCTTTCTTT. Translating it yields CASSVDRAGMNTEAFF.

This clonotype was counted ten times or more. This rearrangement joins TRBV9 to TRBJ1-4; D may be TRBD1 (5 bases). Trimming cost V 3 bases and J 1 base, with 13 bases left between them. Germline V gene data show CDR1 as SGDLS and CDR2 as YYNGEE. The CDR3 sequence is 16 residues long. This CDR3 reads CASSEGITRTNEKLFF. Written as DNA, the CDR3 is TGTGCCAGCAGCGAGGGGATCACGAGAACTAATGAAAAACTGTTTTTT.

This clonotype was seen ten or more times. V is TRBV12-3 or TRBV12-4 and J is TRBJ2-1; 7 bases line up with TRBD2. This CDR3 has 14 residues. The trim removed 6 bases at V and 3 bases at J, leaving 5 bases unmatched. The CDR3 nucleotides read TGTGCCAGCAGCCGGGACTACGTCTACAATGAGCAGTTCTTC. Translated: CASSRDYVYNEQFF.

This clonotype was detected only a few times. This chain uses TRBV4-1 with TRBJ1-4; D unresolved. Germline V gene data show CDR1 as MGHRA and CDR2 as YSYEKL. The V and J ends lost 1 base and 5 bases respectively, with 8 bases between them. The CDR3 is 14 amino acids. The CDR3 loop is CASSQAVTNEKLFF. CDR3 nucleotides: TGCGCCAGCAGCCAAGCGGTCACGAATGAAAAACTGTTTTTT.

This clonotype was picked up many times. This chain joins TRBV7-9 and TRBJ2-1; D gene uncertain. The length of the CDR3 is 14 residues. V shed 3 bases and J shed 3 bases, with 9 bases lying between them. Germline CDR1 and CDR2: SEHNR and FQNEAQ (reference sequence). The CDR3 bases are TGTGCCAGCAGCTTTAGTCTTGGCTACAATGAGCAGTTCTTC. It codes for CASSFSLGYNEQFF.

This clonotype has a count of ten or more. V and J are TRBV12-3 or TRBV12-4 and TRBJ2-4, with unresolved D. Trimming took 7 bases from V and 1 from J, leaving 14 bases between them. The CDR3 is made up of 15 amino acids. The CDR3 spells CASNQGWTAKNIQYF. The CDR3 bases are TGTGCCAGCAACCAAGGTTGGACCGCCAAAAACATTCAGTACTTC.

In this sample, this clonotype turned up many times. The rearrangement uses TRBV27 and TRBJ2-1, with D perhaps TRBD1 (5 bases). The CDR3 is 16 amino acids. In germline, CDR1 is MNHEY, CDR2 SMNVEV (reference sequence). V was cut by 7 bases and J by 3 bases, with 19 bases left in between. As DNA, the CDR3 is TGTGCCAGCAAACCCACAGAAGGGGTAAACTACAATGAGCAGTTCTTC. It is translated as CASKPTEGVNYNEQFF.

The chain uses TRBV14 and TRBJ2-7; the match to TRBD2 covers 8 bases. CDR3 length: 14 amino acids. Germline V gives CDR1 SGHDN, CDR2 FVKESK. The junction had 8 bases not matched to a gene; V was cut back by 4 bases and J by 6 bases. Here the CDR3 DNA reads TGTGCCAGCAGCCCTCTTGCGGGAGGCGGCGAGCAGTACTTC. It encodes CASSPLAGGGEQYF.

The chain combines TRBV5-1 with TRBJ2-5; D possibly matches TRBD1 or TRBD2 (5 bases each). With 2 bases removed from V and 2 bases from J, the gap between germline ends came to 10 bases. CDR1 SGHRS and CDR2 YFSETQ come from the germline V gene. The CDR3 has 14 residues. CDR3 region: CASSFRDVQETQYF. The DNA of the CDR3 is TGCGCCAGCAGCTTTAGGGACGTACAAGAGACCCAGTACTTC.

In its sample, this clonotype was seen many times. The genes are TRBV5-1 and TRBJ2-3, with 9 bases matching TRBD2. Germline V gene lookup returns CDR1 SGHRS and CDR2 YFSETQ. The V gene end was trimmed by 0 bases and the J gene end by 7 bases; junction bases not matched to a gene: 12. This CDR3 spans 17 amino acids. CDR3 DNA sequence: TGCGCCAGCAGCTTGGTTACTAGCGGGTTACTTGTGAATACGCAGTATTTT. It yields the protein CASSLVTSGLLVNTQYF.